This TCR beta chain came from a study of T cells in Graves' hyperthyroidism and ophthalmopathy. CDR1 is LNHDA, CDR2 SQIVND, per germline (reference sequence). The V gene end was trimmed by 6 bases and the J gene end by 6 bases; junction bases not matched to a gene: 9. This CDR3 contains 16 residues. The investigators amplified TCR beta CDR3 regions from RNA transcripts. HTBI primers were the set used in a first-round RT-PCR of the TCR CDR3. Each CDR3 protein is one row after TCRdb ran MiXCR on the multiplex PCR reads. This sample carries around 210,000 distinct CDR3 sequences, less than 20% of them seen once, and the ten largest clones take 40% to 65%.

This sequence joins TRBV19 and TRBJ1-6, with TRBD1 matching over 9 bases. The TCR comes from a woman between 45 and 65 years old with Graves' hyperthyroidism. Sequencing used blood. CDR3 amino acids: CASRHSDRGPNSPLHF. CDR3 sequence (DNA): TGTGCCAGTAGACATTCGGACAGGGGCCCTAATTCACCCCTCCACTTT.